The entry below describes one T cell receptor (beta chain). The antigen is not known. It was with 60 Vbeta and 13 Jbeta primers that the PCR ran. The repertoire was sequenced with immunoSEQ multiplex PCR; TCRdb's copy has only in-frame clones and lacks some. The sample table includes over 100,000 clones. These data are taken from a study of cytomegalovirus exposure and HLA in healthy donors. Study-wide context: Genotyping showed 81% of 300 to 450 donors falling in the Caucasian-associated ancestry cluster. Study conclusions and caveats: TCR beta sequences numbering about 17,000 were associated with HLA alleles at 0.05 false discovery rate in a later analysis.

Looked up from germline, CDR1 is SGHNT and CDR2 is YYREEE (reference sequence). V was trimmed by 0 bases and J by 0 bases, leaving 10 bases between them. The CDR3 has 16 residues. Sequences were obtained from PBMCs. The receptor's source is a man aged 25-40 years in good health and CMV-seronegative. V gene TRBV5-4 combines with J gene TRBJ2-1, with D perhaps TRBD1 (5 bases). Here the CDR3 reads CASSLGGHSSYNEQFF. As DNA, the CDR3 is TGTGCCAGCAGCTTGGGAGGACACAGCTCCTACAATGAGCAGTTCTTC.